This T cell receptor (beta chain) was obtained from a study of HIV-infected patients and healthy controls. CDR1 is GTSNPN and CDR2 is SVGIG in the germline V gene (reference sequence). The CDR3 contains 12 residues. Trimming stripped 5 bases from V and 0 bases from J, with 8 bases between. TCRdb redid the calling of the 5' RACE reads with MiXCR, one entry per CDR3 protein. The data show around 18,000 distinct CDR3 sequences, with 16% seen just once and about 23% held by the top ten. This sequence was found in a human donor in good health. This chain connects TRBV30 to TRBJ2-7; no clear D. The sequenced sample consisted of CD8+ T cells from blood. The CDR3 DNA is TGTGCCTGGGGCGGTAGCTCCTACGAGCAGTACTTC. Its translation is CAWGGSSYEQYF. Full variable domain (remainder filled in from reference TRBV30 and TRBJ2-7): SQTIHQWPATLVQPVGSPLSLECTVEGTSNPNLYWYRQAAGRGLQLLFYSVGIGQISSEVPQNLSASRPQDRQFILSSKKLLLSDSGFYLCAWGGSSYEQYFGPGTRLTVT.